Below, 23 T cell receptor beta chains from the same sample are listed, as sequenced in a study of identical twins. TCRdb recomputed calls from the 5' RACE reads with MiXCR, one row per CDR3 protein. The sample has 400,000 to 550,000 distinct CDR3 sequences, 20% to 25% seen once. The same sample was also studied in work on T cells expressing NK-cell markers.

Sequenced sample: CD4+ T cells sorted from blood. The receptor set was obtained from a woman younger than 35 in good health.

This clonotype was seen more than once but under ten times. CDR3 sequence: CATMRLRYTEAFF. The CDR3 DNA is TGTGCCACCATGAGACTCAGGTACACTGAAGCTTTCTTT. The V and J genes are TRBV6-2 or TRBV6-3 and TRBJ1-1; D call uncertain. The CDR3 is made up of 13 amino acids. V lost 10 bases and J 3 bases, leaving 15 bases between the germline ends. CDR1 and CDR2 from the germline V gene are MNHEY and SVGEGT.

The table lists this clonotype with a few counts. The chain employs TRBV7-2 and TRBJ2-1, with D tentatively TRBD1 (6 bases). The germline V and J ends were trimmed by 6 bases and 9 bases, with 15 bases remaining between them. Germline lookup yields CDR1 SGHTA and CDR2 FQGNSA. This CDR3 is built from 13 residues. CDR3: CASSRQTRGEQFF. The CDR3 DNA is TGTGCCAGCAGTCGCCAGACCAGGGGTGAGCAGTTCTTC. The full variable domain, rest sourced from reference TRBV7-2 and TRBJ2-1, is GAGVSQSPSNKVTEKGKDVELRCDPISGHTALYWYRQSLGQGLEFLIYFQGNSAPDKSGLPSDRFSAERTGGSVSTLTIQRTQQEDSAVYLCASSRQTRGEQFFGPGTRLTVL.

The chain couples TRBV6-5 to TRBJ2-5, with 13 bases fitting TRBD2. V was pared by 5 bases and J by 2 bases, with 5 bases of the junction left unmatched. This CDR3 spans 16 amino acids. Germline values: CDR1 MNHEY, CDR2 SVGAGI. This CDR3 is CASSHGLAGAQETQYF. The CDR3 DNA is TGTGCCAGCAGTCACGGACTAGCGGGAGCGCAAGAGACCCAGTACTTC.

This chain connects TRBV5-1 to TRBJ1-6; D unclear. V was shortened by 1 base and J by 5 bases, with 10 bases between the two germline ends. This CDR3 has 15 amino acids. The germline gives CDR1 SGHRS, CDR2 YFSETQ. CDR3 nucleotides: TGCGCCAGCAGCTTGCCGACCGCGGATAATTCACCCCTCCACTTT. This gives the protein CASSLPTADNSPLHF.

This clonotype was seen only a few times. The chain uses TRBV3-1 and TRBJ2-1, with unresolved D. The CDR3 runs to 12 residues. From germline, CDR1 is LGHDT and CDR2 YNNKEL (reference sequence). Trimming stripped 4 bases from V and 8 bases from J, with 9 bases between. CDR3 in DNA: TGTGCCAGCAGCCGGGTAGTTCATGAGCAGTTCTTC. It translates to CASSRVVHEQFF.

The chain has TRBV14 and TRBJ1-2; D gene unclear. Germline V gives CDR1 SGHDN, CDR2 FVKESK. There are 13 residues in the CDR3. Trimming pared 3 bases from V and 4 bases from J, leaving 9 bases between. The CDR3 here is CASSHDGLYGYTF. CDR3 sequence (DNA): TGTGCCAGCAGCCATGACGGACTCTATGGCTACACCTTC.

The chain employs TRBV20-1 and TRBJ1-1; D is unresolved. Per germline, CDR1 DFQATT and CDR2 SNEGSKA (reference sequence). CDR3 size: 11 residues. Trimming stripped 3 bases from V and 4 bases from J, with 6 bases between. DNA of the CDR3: TGCAGTGCTAGTCCGATCACTGAAGCTTTCTTT. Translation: CSASPITEAFF.

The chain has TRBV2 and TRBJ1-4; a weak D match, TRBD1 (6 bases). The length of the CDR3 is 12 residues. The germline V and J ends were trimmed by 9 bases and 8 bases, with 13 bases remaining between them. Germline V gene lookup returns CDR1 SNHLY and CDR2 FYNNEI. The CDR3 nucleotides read TGTGCCAGTACAGGGTCGCGAGAAAAACTGTTTTTT. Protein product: CASTGSREKLFF. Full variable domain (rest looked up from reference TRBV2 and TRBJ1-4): EPEVTQTPSHQVTQMGQEVILRCVPISNHLYFYWYRQILGQKVEFLVSFYNNEISEKSEIFDDQFSVERPDGSNFTLKIRSTKLEDSAMYFCASTGSREKLFFGSGTQLSVL.

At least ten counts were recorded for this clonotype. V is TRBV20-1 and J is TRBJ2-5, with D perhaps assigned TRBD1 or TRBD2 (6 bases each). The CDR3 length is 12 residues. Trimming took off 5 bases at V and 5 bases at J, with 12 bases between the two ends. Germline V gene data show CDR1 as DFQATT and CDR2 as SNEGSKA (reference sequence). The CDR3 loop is CSAEGGAETQYF. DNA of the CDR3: TGCAGTGCTGAGGGGGGCGCGGAGACCCAGTACTTC.

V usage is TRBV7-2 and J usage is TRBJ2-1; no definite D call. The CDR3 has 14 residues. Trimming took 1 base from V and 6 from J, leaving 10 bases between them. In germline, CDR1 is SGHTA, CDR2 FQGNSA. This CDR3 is CASSLVGRSNEQFF. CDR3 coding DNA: TGTGCCAGCAGCTTAGTAGGTAGGTCCAATGAGCAGTTCTTC. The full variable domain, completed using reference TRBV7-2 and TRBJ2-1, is GAGVSQSPSNKVTEKGKDVELRCDPISGHTALYWYRQSLGQGLEFLIYFQGNSAPDKSGLPSDRFSAERTGGSVSTLTIQRTQQEDSAVYLCASSLVGRSNEQFFGPGTRLTVL.

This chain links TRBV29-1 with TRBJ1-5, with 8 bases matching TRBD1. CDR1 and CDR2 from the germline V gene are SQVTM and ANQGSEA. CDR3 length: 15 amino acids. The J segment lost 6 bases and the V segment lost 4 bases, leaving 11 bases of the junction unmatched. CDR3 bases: TGCAGCGTTGCGGAGGGGCAGGGGGCCCGTCAGCCCCAGCATTTT. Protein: CSVAEGQGARQPQHF.

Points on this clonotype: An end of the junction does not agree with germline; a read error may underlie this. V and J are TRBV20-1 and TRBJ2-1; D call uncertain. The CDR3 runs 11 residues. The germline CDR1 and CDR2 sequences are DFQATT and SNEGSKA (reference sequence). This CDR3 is CSAAQTNEQLF. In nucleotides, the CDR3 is TGCAGTGCTGCCCAAACCAATGAGCAGCTCTTC.

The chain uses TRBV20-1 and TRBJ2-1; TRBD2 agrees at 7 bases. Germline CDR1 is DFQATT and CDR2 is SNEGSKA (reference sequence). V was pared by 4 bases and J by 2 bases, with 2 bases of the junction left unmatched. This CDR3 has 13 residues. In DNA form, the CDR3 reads TGCAGTGCTATCAGCGGGACCTACAATGAGCAGTTCTTC. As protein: CSAISGTYNEQFF.

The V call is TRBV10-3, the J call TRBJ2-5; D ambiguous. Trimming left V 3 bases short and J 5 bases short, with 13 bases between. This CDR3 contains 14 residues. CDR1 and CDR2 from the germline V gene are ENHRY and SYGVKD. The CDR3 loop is CAISEGRNGETQYF. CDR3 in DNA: TGTGCCATCAGTGAAGGGCGGAACGGGGAGACCCAGTACTTC.

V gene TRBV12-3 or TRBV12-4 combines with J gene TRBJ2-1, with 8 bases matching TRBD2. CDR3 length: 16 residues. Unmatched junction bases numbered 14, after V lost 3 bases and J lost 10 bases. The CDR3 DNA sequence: TGTGCCAGCAGTTTTACCCTAGCGGGCCCTACGGGGGAGCAGTTCTTC. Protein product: CASSFTLAGPTGEQFF.

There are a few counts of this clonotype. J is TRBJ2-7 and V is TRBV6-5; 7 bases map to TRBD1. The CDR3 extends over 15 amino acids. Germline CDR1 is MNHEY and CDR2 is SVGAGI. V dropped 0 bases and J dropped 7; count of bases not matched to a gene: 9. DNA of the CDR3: TGTGCCAGCAGTTACTCCGGACAGGTTGCTCGAGAGCAGTACTTC. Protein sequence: CASSYSGQVAREQYF.

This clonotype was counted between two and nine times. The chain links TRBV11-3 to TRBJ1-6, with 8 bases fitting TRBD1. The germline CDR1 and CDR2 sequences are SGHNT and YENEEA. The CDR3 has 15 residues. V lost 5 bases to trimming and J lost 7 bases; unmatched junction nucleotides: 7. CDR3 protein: CASSSQTGANSPLHF. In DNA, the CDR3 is TGTGCCAGCAGCAGCCAGACAGGGGCGAATTCACCCCTCCACTTT.

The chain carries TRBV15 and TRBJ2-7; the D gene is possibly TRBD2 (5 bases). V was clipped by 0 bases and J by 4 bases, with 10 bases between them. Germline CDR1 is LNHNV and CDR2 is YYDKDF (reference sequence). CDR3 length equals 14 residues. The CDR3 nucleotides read TGTGCCACCAGCAGAGACGTAGCGCAATACGAGCAGTACTTC. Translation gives CATSRDVAQYEQYF.

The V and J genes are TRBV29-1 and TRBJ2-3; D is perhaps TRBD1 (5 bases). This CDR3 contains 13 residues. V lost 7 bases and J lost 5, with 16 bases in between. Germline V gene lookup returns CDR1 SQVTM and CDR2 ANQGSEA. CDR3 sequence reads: CSAHPTGVDTQYF. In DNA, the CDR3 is TGCAGCGCACACCCCACAGGAGTAGATACGCAGTATTTT.

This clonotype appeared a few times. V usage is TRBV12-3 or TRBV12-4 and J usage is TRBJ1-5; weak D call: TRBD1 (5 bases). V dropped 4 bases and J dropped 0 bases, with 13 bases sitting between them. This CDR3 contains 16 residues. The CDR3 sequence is CASSYQQGRSNQPQHF. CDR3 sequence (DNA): TGTGCCAGCAGTTATCAGCAGGGTCGTAGCAATCAGCCCCAGCATTTT.

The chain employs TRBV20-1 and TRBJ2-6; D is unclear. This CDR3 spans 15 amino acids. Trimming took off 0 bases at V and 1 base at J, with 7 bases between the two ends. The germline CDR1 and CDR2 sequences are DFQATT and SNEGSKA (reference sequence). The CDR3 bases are TGCAGTGCTAGAGATAAGGTATCTGGGGCCAACGTCCTGACTTTC. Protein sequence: CSARDKVSGANVLTF.

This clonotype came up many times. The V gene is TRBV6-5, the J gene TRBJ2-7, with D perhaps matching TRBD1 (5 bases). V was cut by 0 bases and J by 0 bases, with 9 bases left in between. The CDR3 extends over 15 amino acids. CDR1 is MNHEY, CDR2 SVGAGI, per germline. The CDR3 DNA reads TGTGCCAGCAGTTACTCAGGGGCAGTCTCCTACGAGCAGTACTTC. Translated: CASSYSGAVSYEQYF.

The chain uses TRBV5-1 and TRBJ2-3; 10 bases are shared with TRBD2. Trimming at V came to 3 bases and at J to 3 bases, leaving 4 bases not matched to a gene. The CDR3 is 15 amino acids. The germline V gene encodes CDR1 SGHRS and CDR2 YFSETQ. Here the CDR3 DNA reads TGCGCCAGCAGCTCGACTAGCGGGCTAACAGATACGCAGTATTTT. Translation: CASSSTSGLTDTQYF.